This entry concerns a single TCR beta chain. The protocol was immunoSEQ multiplex PCR, while the TCRdb copy is restricted to in-frame clones and leaves out a portion. The table shows 150,000 to 200,000 clones, with around 77% occurring only once. The entry originates in a study of blood T cell repertoires in COVID-19. Study details: In each case, the material was cDNA or gDNA derived from T cells, B-cell-depleted T cells, or PBMCs.

CDR1 is SGHRS, CDR2 YFSETQ, per germline. The CDR3 has 14 residues. Trimming cost V 0 bases and J 11 bases, with 12 bases left between them. This chain joins TRBV5-1 and TRBJ1-6; D uncertain. The sequenced sample was peripheral blood. This receptor was obtained from a man between 60 and 75 years old with active or convalescent COVID-19. The CDR3 loop is CASSLAWQEPPLHF. Written as DNA, the CDR3 is TGCGCCAGCAGCTTGGCCTGGCAGGAACCACCCCTCCACTTT.